Shown below are 27 T cell receptor beta chains from a single sample sequenced in a study of spatial heterogeneity in lung cancer. The study's findings and limits: One measure, the expanded intratumoral alpha and beta TCR count, tracked tumor mutation counts.

Time point specified: sample taken at primary tumor resection. TCRdb called the 5' RACE reads again in MiXCR, with one record for every CDR3 protein. The sample comprises about 13,000 distinct CDR3 sequences, over 6.5% of which are singletons, and about 3.5% rests with the top ten. Antigen specificity for these receptors is unknown. The sample was lung tumor tissue, taken at surgery. All receptors come from a female donor with early-stage non-small cell lung cancer.

The table lists this clonotype with many counts. The chain uses TRBV6-5 and TRBJ2-1, with 11 bases matching TRBD2. J lost 2 bases, V lost 5 bases, and 5 bases had no gene match. This CDR3 region has 16 residues. Germline loops: CDR1 MNHEY, CDR2 SVGAGI. This CDR3 is CASSPRLAGTYNEQFF. The CDR3 DNA reads as TGTGCCAGCAGTCCGCGACTAGCGGGAACCTACAATGAGCAGTTCTTC.

This clonotype was observed a handful of times. This rearrangement joins TRBV13 to TRBJ2-2, with D possibly called TRBD1 or TRBD2 (6 bases each). Germline V lookup: CDR1 PRHDT, CDR2 FYEKMQ (reference sequence). Trimming took 2 bases from V and 2 from J, leaving 15 bases between them. This CDR3 has 17 residues. The CDR3 here is CASSLKRGRSNTGELFF. The CDR3 region has the DNA TGTGCCAGCAGCTTAAAACGGGGGCGGTCAAACACCGGGGAGCTGTTTTTT.

This clonotype was detected ten times or more. The rearrangement uses TRBV5-4 and TRBJ2-3; 8 bases agree with TRBD1. The CDR3 is made up of 15 amino acids. The ends lost 0 bases at V and 4 bases at J; junction bases unmatched: 4. CDR1 and CDR2 from the germline V gene are SGHNT and YYREEE (reference sequence). This chain's CDR3 is CASSLDRGFADTQYF. The CDR3 DNA follows: TGTGCCAGCAGCTTGGACAGGGGGTTCGCAGATACGCAGTATTTT.

Within the sample, this clonotype is medium-sized. The genes are TRBV12-3 or TRBV12-4 and TRBJ2-1, with 9 positions matching TRBD2. The length of the CDR3 is 16 residues. V dropped 6 bases and J dropped 7; count of bases not matched to a gene: 13. The CDR3 loop reads CASREEGSGRYNEQFF. CDR3 DNA sequence: TGTGCCAGCAGGGAGGAGGGAAGCGGGAGGTATAATGAGCAGTTCTTC.

This clonotype was found many times. Written as DNA, the CDR3 is TGTGCCTGGGGGACTAGCGGCTACGAGCAGTACTTC. This codes for CAWGTSGYEQYF. This chain links TRBV30 with TRBJ2-7; 11 bases line up with TRBD2. Germline-derived CDR1 and CDR2 are GTSNPN and SVGIG (reference sequence). This CDR3 has 12 amino acids. Losses at the gene ends were 5 bases for V and 3 bases for J; bases not matched to a gene: 0. Full variable domain (remainder filled in from reference TRBV30 and TRBJ2-7): SQTIHQWPATLVQPVGSPLSLECTVEGTSNPNLYWYRQAAGRGLQLLFYSVGIGQISSEVPQNLSASRPQDRQFILSSKKLLLSDSGFYLCAWGTSGYEQYFGPGTRLTVT.

The table lists this clonotype with many counts. V gene TRBV4-3 combines with J gene TRBJ2-2; 9 nucleotides line up with TRBD1. Per the germline V gene, CDR1 is LGHNA and CDR2 is YSLEER. V lost 3 bases, J lost 5 bases, and 10 bases stayed unmatched. CDR3 length equals 17 residues. This chain's CDR3 is CASSQGTGGRGTGELFF. The DNA for the CDR3 is TGCGCCAGCAGCCAGGGTACAGGGGGCCGAGGGACCGGGGAGCTGTTTTTT.

This clonotype has a count of ten or more. The chain carries TRBV20-1 and TRBJ2-7; 9 nucleotides match TRBD2. This CDR3 spans 15 amino acids. Germline values: CDR1 DFQATT, CDR2 SNEGSKA (reference sequence). V lost 3 bases, J lost 7 bases, and 13 bases stayed unmatched. The CDR3 bases are TGCAGTGCTAGGGAGCGGGCGGGAGGGCCGAGGGAGCAGTACTTC. It is translated as CSARERAGGPREQYF.

This clonotype was observed at least ten times. The V gene is TRBV28, the J gene TRBJ2-1, with TRBD2 identical over 12 bases. The CDR3 has 15 amino acids. Germline V gene sequence: CDR1 MDHEN, CDR2 SYDVKM. J was trimmed by 6 bases and V by 3 bases; bases with no gene match: 3. CDR3 region: CASSFLTSGSNEQFF. CDR3 bases: TGTGCCAGCAGTTTTTTGACTAGCGGGAGCAATGAGCAGTTCTTC. The full variable domain, with the rest looked up from reference TRBV28 and TRBJ2-1, is DVKVTQSSRYLVKRTGEKVFLECVQDMDHENMFWYRQDPGLGLRLIYFSYDVKMKEKGDIPEGYSVSREKKERFSLILESASTNQTSMYLCASSFLTSGSNEQFFGPGTRLTVL.

V gene TRBV5-1 combines with J gene TRBJ2-1; the match to TRBD1 covers 10 bases. The CDR3 loop spans 16 amino acids. Germline lookup yields CDR1 SGHRS and CDR2 YFSETQ. With V trimmed by 4 bases and J by 2 bases, 6 bases remained unmatched. The DNA of the CDR3 is TGCGCCAGCAGCATACCGGGACAGGGGCCCTACAATGAGCAGTTCTTC. The encoded protein is CASSIPGQGPYNEQFF.

Sample share makes this clonotype medium-sized. The V and J genes are TRBV4-1 and TRBJ2-1, with a tentative D call TRBD2 (6 bases). Germline values: CDR1 MGHRA, CDR2 YSYEKL. V lost 5 bases and J 0 bases, leaving 26 bases between the germline ends. There are 20 residues in the CDR3. The CDR3 sequence is CASSKEGYQRKTSSYNEQFF. In DNA form, the CDR3 reads TGCGCCAGCAGCAAGGAGGGGTATCAGCGGAAAACTAGCTCCTACAATGAGCAGTTCTTC.

This clonotype was counted a few times. This may arise from a read error, as a much more abundant clone is one base away. V gene TRBV5-1 combines with J gene TRBJ1-5; D call uncertain. The CDR3 sequence is 13 residues long. CDR1 and CDR2 from the germline V gene are SGHRS and YFSETQ. CDR3 sequence: CVSSLLDGQPQHF. The CDR3 coding sequence is TGCGTCAGCAGCCTGCTGGACGGTCAGCCCCAGCATTTT.

By its share, this clonotype is medium-sized (0.01 to 0.1%). The chain couples TRBV6-5 to TRBJ2-7, with 10 bases aligning to TRBD2. Germline CDR1 reads MNHEY; CDR2 reads SVGAGI. V shed 0 bases, J shed 3 bases, and the junction held 5 bases outside the gene matches. The CDR3 is made up of 16 amino acids. The CDR3 is CASSYSRVAGGYEQYF. The CDR3 DNA reads as TGTGCCAGCAGTTACTCTAGGGTAGCGGGGGGCTACGAGCAGTACTTC.

By sample fraction, this clonotype is medium-sized. The chain carries TRBV7-2 and TRBJ1-1, with D possibly TRBD1 on 6 matching bases. The ends were cut back, 2 bases at V and 5 bases at J, with 12 bases in the middle. CDR3 length equals 14 residues. The germline gives CDR1 SGHTA, CDR2 FQGNSA. The CDR3 spells CASSLHREQTEAFF. In nucleotides, the CDR3 is TGTGCCAGCAGCTTACACAGGGAGCAAACTGAAGCTTTCTTT.

Ten or more counts support this clonotype. The gene calls are TRBV29-1 and TRBJ2-5; a possible D gene is TRBD2 (6 bases). The CDR3 extends over 13 amino acids. Per the germline V gene, CDR1 is SQVTM and CDR2 is ANQGSEA. Trimming removed 7 bases at V and 4 bases at J, with 16 bases between. The CDR3 DNA reads as TGCAGCGCCCAAGGGGACGGGAGAGAGACCCAGTACTTC. Encoded protein: CSAQGDGRETQYF.

At least ten counts were recorded for this clonotype. Sequence at one end of the junction differs from germline and may be a read error. This sequence joins TRBV7-2 and TRBJ2-3; TRBD2 might be the D (6 bases). There are 16 residues in the CDR3. Germline assignment: CDR1 SGHTA and CDR2 FQGNSA. The CDR3 DNA sequence: TGTGTCAGCAGCATAGGGTCGGGACTCCCCACAGATACGCAGTATTTT. Translating gives CVSSIGSGLPTDTQYF.

The genes are TRBV6-6 and TRBJ1-1, with D unresolved. This CDR3 spans 13 amino acids. CDR1 MNHNY and CDR2 SVGAGI come from the germline V gene (reference sequence). The germline V and J ends were trimmed by 1 base and 7 bases, with 10 bases remaining between them. The chain's CDR3 is CASSYYVGDEAFF. The CDR3 DNA reads TGTGCCAGCAGTTACTATGTCGGGGATGAAGCTTTCTTT.

This clonotype was seen repeatedly, ten times or more. The V gene is TRBV6-2 or TRBV6-3, the J gene TRBJ1-5, with a tentative D call TRBD1 (6 bases). CDR3 size: 16 residues. Germline V CDR1 and CDR2: MNHEY, SVGEGT. Trimming removed 0 bases from V and 6 bases from J, with 15 bases in between. CDR3: CASSYSGRGGGQPQHF. In nucleotides, the CDR3 is TGTGCCAGCAGTTACTCAGGCAGGGGAGGCGGTCAGCCCCAGCATTTT.

This clonotype appeared many times. The chain has TRBV20-1 and TRBJ2-4, with D perhaps matching TRBD1 (6 bases). In germline, CDR1 is DFQATT, CDR2 SNEGSKA (reference sequence). This CDR3 has 16 amino acids. V lost 3 bases and J 0 bases, leaving 15 bases between the germline ends. The CDR3 protein is CSARQGQLLAKNIQYF. In nucleotides, the CDR3 is TGCAGTGCTAGGCAAGGACAGTTACTAGCCAAAAACATTCAGTACTTC.

In this sample, this clonotype turned up many times. V usage is TRBV2 and J usage is TRBJ2-2, with TRBD2 matching over 9 bases. V shed 6 bases and J 4 bases; nucleotides not matched to a gene: 6. Germline CDR1 reads SNHLY; CDR2 reads FYNNEI. The CDR3 length is 15 residues. DNA for the CDR3: TGTGCCAGCAGGACGACTAGCGGAGGCACCGGGGAGCTGTTTTTT. Translated, it gives CASRTTSGGTGELFF.

This clonotype was detected ten times or more. The rearrangement joins TRBV20-1 to TRBJ1-3, with TRBD1 as a possible D gene (5 bases). V lost 0 bases to trimming and J lost 4 bases, with 10 bases between them. The V gene's germline CDR1 is DFQATT and CDR2 SNEGSKA (reference sequence). The CDR3 covers 14 residues. Written as DNA, the CDR3 is TGCAGTGCTAGAGAAGGGGCCCGGGGAAACACCATATATTTT. Amino acid sequence: CSAREGARGNTIYF.

This clonotype was seen ten or more times. The chain is built from TRBV6-5 and TRBJ1-1; 10 bases map to TRBD1. Germline CDR1 reads MNHEY; CDR2 reads SVGAGI. The V segment lost 6 bases and the J segment 5 bases; nucleotides outside the gene matches: 3. The CDR3 consists of 13 residues. CDR3 DNA: TGTGCCAGCAGGACAGGGGGCAGGACTGAAGCTTTCTTT. Protein product: CASRTGGRTEAFF.

This clonotype is labeled medium-sized. The CDR3 reads CASSEVPDTEAFF. The CDR3 coding sequence is TGTGCCAGCAGTGAAGTTCCGGACACTGAAGCTTTCTTT. The chain has TRBV6-1 and TRBJ1-1; no definite D call. The V end lost 1 base, the J end lost 3 bases, and 6 bases lay between the germline ends. Per germline, CDR1 MNHNS and CDR2 SASEGT. The CDR3 contains 13 residues.

In this sample, this clonotype turned up a few times. Here the CDR3 reads CASSVDGGWGAEQYF. Here the CDR3 DNA reads TGTGCCAGCAGCGTAGATGGGGGATGGGGAGCCGAGCAGTACTTC. The chain links TRBV9 to TRBJ2-7; the D call may be TRBD1 or TRBD2 (5 bases each). V was trimmed by 0 bases and J by 6 bases, leaving 16 bases between them. The germline gives CDR1 SGDLS, CDR2 YYNGEE. The CDR3 length is 15 residues.

This clonotype was counted many times. The rearrangement links TRBV5-1 to TRBJ1-2; the match to TRBD1 covers 9 bases. The CDR3 consists of 13 residues. The V segment lost 4 bases and the J segment 8 bases; nucleotides outside the gene matches: 6. Germline V gives CDR1 SGHRS, CDR2 YFSETQ. CDR3: CASSPDRGIGYTF. The CDR3 region has the DNA TGCGCCAGCAGCCCCGACAGGGGGATAGGCTACACCTTC.

In this sample, this clonotype is medium-sized (0.01 to 0.1%). CDR3 residues: CASKTGRGVNSPLHF. The DNA for the CDR3 is TGTGCCAGCAAAACAGGGAGAGGGGTTAATTCACCCCTCCACTTT. The chain joins TRBV25-1 to TRBJ1-6; weak D call: TRBD1 (6 bases). Per germline, CDR1 MGHDK and CDR2 SYGVNS. The CDR3 sequence is 15 residues long. Trimming took off 7 bases at V and 6 bases at J, with 16 bases between the two ends.

The chain links TRBV7-2 to TRBJ1-5; tentatively, D is TRBD1 (5 bases). The germline gives CDR1 SGHTA, CDR2 FQGNSA. The germline V and J ends were trimmed by 4 bases and 6 bases, with 10 bases remaining between them. The CDR3 sequence is 13 residues long. Here the CDR3 DNA reads TGTGCCAGCAGCTCAACCCAGGGTCAGCCCCAGCATTTT. It specifies CASSSTQGQPQHF.

By frequency in the sample, this clonotype is medium-sized. The V gene is TRBV5-1, the J gene TRBJ2-1, with 12 bases matching TRBD2. This CDR3 has 16 amino acids. Germline CDR1 is SGHRS and CDR2 is YFSETQ. J lost 9 bases, V lost 4 bases, and 11 bases had no gene match. The CDR3 nucleotides are TGCGCCAGCAGCCCTCGACTAGCGGGAGATGACACTGAGCAGTTCTTC. Its translation is CASSPRLAGDDTEQFF.